Below, one T cell receptor beta chain is given with its context. Its ends do not fully match the called genes, so a read error is possible. A second PCR, run for about 6 to 12 cycles, used a sample-barcoded 5' primer plus a J-beta primer mix. Using its own MiXCR run on the 5' RACE reads, TCRdb lists one record per CDR3 protein. The data hold 710,000 or so distinct CDR3 sequences, with 32% observed a single time. These data are taken from a study of blood T cells in healthy people across ages. CDR1 is DFQATT and CDR2 is SNEGSKA in the germline V gene (reference sequence). CDR3 size: 13 residues. This receptor was identified in a woman of 80 years or more in good health. This rearrangement joins TRBV20-1 to TRBJ1-2; tentative D call: TRBD1 (5 bases). Sequencing used blood. The CDR3 loop reads CGALPRRGDGYTF. The CDR3 nucleotides read TGCGGTGCTCTCCCCCGGAGGGGCGATGGCTACACCTTC.